These T cell receptor beta chains were read from a single sample in a study of cytomegalovirus exposure and HLA in healthy donors. Repertoires were generated with immunoSEQ multiplex PCR, while TCRdb's copy carries only in-frame clones and drops some. The top ten clones hold 8% to 10% of a sample with over 150,000 clones, roughly 80% of them seen once. Specimen: PBMCs. The receptor source for this set is a male donor in good health and CMV-seropositive. Both conserved end residues are part of each CDR3. D genes are given only for firm matches. Clone size, where shown, is once, few, many, or a class for clones that have expanded.

TRBD1 15 TRBJ2-5 TRBV5-1 few TGCGCCAGCAGCCCTCGCGGACAGGAACAAGAGACCCAGTACTTC CASSPRGQEQETQYF
TRBD1 14 TRBJ2-7 TRBV18 - TGTGCCAGCTCCCCGGACAGGGAAGGGTACGAGCAGTACTTC CASSPDREGYEQYF
TRBD1 14 TRBJ2-7 TRBV6-5 - TGTGCCAGCAGTTCGGGACAGGGGAGGTACGAGCAGTACTTC CASSSGQGRYEQYF
TRBD1 14 TRBJ1-2 TRBV7-9 - TGTGCCAGCAGTTCATTCCAGGGGGGCTATGGCTACACCTTC CASSSFQGGYGYTF
TRBD1 15 TRBJ2-5 TRBV5-4 - TGTGCCAGCAGCTCGGGACAGGGGAACCAAGAGACCCAGTACTTC CASSSGQGNQETQYF
- 14 TRBJ2-4 TRBV5-4 - TGTGCCAGCAGCTTGGATGGACAGCAAAACATTCAGTACTTC CASSLDGQQNIQYF
- 13 TRBJ2-1 TRBV30 - TGTGCCTGGAGTGTCCGGTCCGGCGGGGAGCAGTTCTTC CAWSVRSGGEQFF
TRBD1 16 TRBJ1-1 TRBV7-9 - TGTGCCAGCAGTTCCGGGACAGGGGGCCGGGGGCCTGAAGCTTTCTTT CASSSGTGGRGPEAFF
TRBD1 17 TRBJ2-6 TRBV7-2 - TGTGCCAGCAGCTTGAATGCAGGGGGCGCTGGGGCCAACGTCCTGACTTTC CASSLNAGGAGANVLTF
TRBD1 14 TRBJ2-7 TRBV29-1 - TGCAGCGTTGGGGTGAGGACAGGGGGCTACGAGCAGTACTTC CSVGVRTGGYEQYF
TRBD1 14 TRBJ2-7 TRBV9 once TGTGCCAGCAGCGTAGCGGACAGGGGCCACGAGCAGTACTTC CASSVADRGHEQYF
- 16 TRBJ1-2 TRBV6-4 - TGTGCCAGCAGTGACCTACATACAGGGTCCCATTATGGCTACACCTTC CASSDLHTGSHYGYTF
TRBD1 14 TRBJ1-2 TRBV27 - TGTGCCAGCAGTCCCGAGGACAGGGACTATGGCTACACCTTC CASSPEDRDYGYTF
- 13 TRBJ2-1 TRBV5-1 - TGCGCCAGCAGCTTGGTCTACCACAATGAGCAGTTCTTC CASSLVYHNEQFF
- 15 TRBJ2-6 TRBV6-5 once TGTGCCAGCAGTTACGGAGGGACCGGGGCCAACGGCCTGACTTTC CASSYGGTGANGLTF
- 15 TRBJ1-2 TRBV7-9 - TGTGCCAGCAGCTTACCCTTTGGAGCTAACTATGGCTACACCTTC CASSLPFGANYGYTF